Described below is a single T cell receptor beta chain sequence and its context. Its antigen is currently unknown. The TCR beta profiling, which covered VDJ combination and CDR3 sequence, was carried out using genomic DNA as the template. Using its own MiXCR run on the reads, TCRdb lists one record per CDR3 protein. The sample has some 160,000 distinct CDR3 sequences, about 50% seen once; the top ten hold under 35%. The V end lost 0 bases, the J end lost 9 bases, and 16 bases lay between the germline ends. The CDR3 length is 14 residues. Germline-derived CDR1 and CDR2 are SGHDT and YYEEEE. The data derive from a study of CD8+CD57+ T cells in acquired aplastic anemia. Overall study context: Sorted CD4+ and CD8+ cells yielded DNA averaging approximately 3 ug. Study-wide findings and caveats: Overlap between patients and controls comprised 25 to 35 CD8+ CDR3 sequences.

CD8+CD57+ cell expansion, shown by flow cytometry, had occurred in the patients selected for sequencing. What was sequenced was sorted CD4+, CD8+, or CD8+CD57+ T cells (not recorded which) from PBMCs. The V and J genes are TRBV5-6 and TRBJ2-7; perhaps TRBD2 as D (6 bases). The receptor was isolated from a human donor with aplastic anemia. The CDR3 region has the DNA TGTGCCAGCAGCTTGGAAATCGGGAGTGGGTTGCAGTACTTC. It encodes CASSLEIGSGLQYF.